This T cell receptor beta chain was sequenced in a study of T cells after yellow fever vaccination. TCRdb reanalysed the 5' RACE reads using MiXCR and keeps one entry per CDR3 protein. The sample has some 600,000 distinct CDR3 sequences; roughly 12% are singletons. Trimming removed 1 base from V and 5 bases from J, with 3 bases in between. The germline gives CDR1 LNHNV, CDR2 YYDKDF (reference sequence). The CDR3 totals 12 residues. V gene TRBV15 combines with J gene TRBJ2-1; D is ambiguous. This sample comprised PBMCs, obtained on the day of the yellow fever booster vaccination. The receptor was isolated from a man aged 30-40 years who received the YFV17D yellow fever vaccine. The CDR3 DNA sequence: TGTGCCACCAGCAGAGTAGACAATGAGCAGTTCTTC. Translation: CATSRVDNEQFF.